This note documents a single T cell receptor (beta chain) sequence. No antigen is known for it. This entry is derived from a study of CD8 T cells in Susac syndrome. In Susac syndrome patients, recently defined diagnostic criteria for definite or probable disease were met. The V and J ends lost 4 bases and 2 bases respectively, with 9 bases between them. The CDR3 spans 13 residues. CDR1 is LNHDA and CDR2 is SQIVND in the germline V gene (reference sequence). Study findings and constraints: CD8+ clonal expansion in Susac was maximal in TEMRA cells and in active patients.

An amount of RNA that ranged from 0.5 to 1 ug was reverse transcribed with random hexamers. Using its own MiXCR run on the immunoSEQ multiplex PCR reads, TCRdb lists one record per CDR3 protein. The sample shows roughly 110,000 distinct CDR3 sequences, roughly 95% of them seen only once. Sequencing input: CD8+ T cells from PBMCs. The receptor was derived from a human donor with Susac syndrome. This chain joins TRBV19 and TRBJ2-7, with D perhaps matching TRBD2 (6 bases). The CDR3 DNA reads TGTGCCAGTAGTAAGGGACTTACCTACGAGCAGTACTTC. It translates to CASSKGLTYEQYF.